This is a list of T cell receptor beta chains from one sample in a study of T-cell memory formation after mild COVID-19. TCRdb called the 5' RACE reads again in MiXCR, with one record for every CDR3 protein. Found here are fewer than 650,000 distinct CDR3 sequences, less than 25% of them singletons; the top ten hold roughly 9.1%. The sample was PBMCs or a T cell subset sorted from them (not recorded which). Receptors were obtained from an adult woman who had mild COVID-19 (a few samples of this study predate the infection). Cell type and time point are not known. The CDR3 runs from the conserved cysteine through the conserved F or W. Fields, in order: CDR3 DNA, CDR3 protein, V gene, D gene, clone size, J gene. The D gene is left open where the match is weak. Clone sizes are given selectively: once, few, many, or a class where the clone is expanded.

CDR3nt: TGTGCCAGCAGTGCGAGGACGGCCGGCACAGATACGCAGTATTTT
CDR3aa: CASSARTAGTDTQYF
v_gene: TRBV12-3/TRBV12-4
d_gene: .
abundance: .
j_gene: TRBJ2-3

CDR3nt: TGCGCCAGCAGTCTCCGGGGACAGAAGAACACCGGGGAGCTGTTTTTT
CDR3aa: CASSLRGQKNTGELFF
v_gene: TRBV5-1
d_gene: TRBD1
abundance: few
j_gene: TRBJ2-2

CDR3nt: TGCGCCAGCAGCCGAGGATCAGGGGGGTACCAAGAGACCCAGTACTTC
CDR3aa: CASSRGSGGYQETQYF
v_gene: TRBV5-1
d_gene: .
abundance: .
j_gene: TRBJ2-5

CDR3nt: TGCGCCAGCAGCAGCGGGACTAACTCCTACGAGCAGTACTTC
CDR3aa: CASSSGTNSYEQYF
v_gene: TRBV4-3
d_gene: TRBD2
abundance: .
j_gene: TRBJ2-7

CDR3nt: TGTGCCAGCAGTGAAGGAGTTCAGCCCCAGCATTTT
CDR3aa: CASSEGVQPQHF
v_gene: TRBV6-1
d_gene: .
abundance: .
j_gene: TRBJ1-5

CDR3nt: TGTGCCAGCAGCTCAGAGAATTCCGCCCACACTGAGCAGTTCTTC
CDR3aa: CASSSENSAHTEQFF
v_gene: TRBV7-9
d_gene: .
abundance: few
j_gene: TRBJ2-1

CDR3nt: TGTGCCAGCAGCTTATCTAGCGGGAGTAGGGCCGGGGAGCTGTTTTTT
CDR3aa: CASSLSSGSRAGELFF
v_gene: TRBV7-3
d_gene: TRBD2
abundance: .
j_gene: TRBJ2-2

CDR3nt: TGTGCCAGCAGTGATCGGGGTAAAGCTTTCTTT
CDR3aa: CASSDRGKAFF
v_gene: TRBV6-1
d_gene: .
abundance: .
j_gene: TRBJ1-1

CDR3nt: TGTGCCAGCAGTTGGACTAGCTTGTGGGATGAGCAGTTCTTC
CDR3aa: CASSWTSLWDEQFF
v_gene: TRBV6-2/TRBV6-3
d_gene: TRBD2
abundance: .
j_gene: TRBJ2-1

CDR3nt: TGTGCCAGCAGCGTAGAAGCGGGGGGGCTCCTTGAGCAGTTCTTC
CDR3aa: CASSVEAGGLLEQFF
v_gene: TRBV9
d_gene: TRBD2
abundance: .
j_gene: TRBJ2-1

CDR3nt: TGTGCCAGCAGTTATAGCTTCGGGGGTTCCATGGCCGGGGAGCTGTTTTTT
CDR3aa: CASSYSFGGSMAGELFF
v_gene: TRBV6-5
d_gene: .
abundance: .
j_gene: TRBJ2-2

CDR3nt: TGCAGTGCCCCGGGCCCTACGAGGGGCAAAAACATTCAGTACTTC
CDR3aa: CSAPGPTRGKNIQYF
v_gene: TRBV20-1
d_gene: .
abundance: .
j_gene: TRBJ2-4

CDR3nt: TGCAGCGTTGAACAGGGGACAGTTAGCAATCAGCCCCAGCATTTT
CDR3aa: CSVEQGTVSNQPQHF
v_gene: TRBV29-1
d_gene: TRBD1
abundance: few
j_gene: TRBJ1-5

CDR3nt: TGTGCCACCAGTGATTTAGGCAGGGGCCAAACAGATACGCAGTATTTT
CDR3aa: CATSDLGRGQTDTQYF
v_gene: TRBV24-1
d_gene: .
abundance: .
j_gene: TRBJ2-3

CDR3nt: TGCAGCGTTGGGCACAGCCAAGAGACCCAGTACTTC
CDR3aa: CSVGHSQETQYF
v_gene: TRBV29-1
d_gene: .
abundance: .
j_gene: TRBJ2-5

CDR3nt: TGCGCCAGCAGGGTTAGCGGGGGCTTAGGCTACAATGAGCAGTTCTTC
CDR3aa: CASRVSGGLGYNEQFF
v_gene: TRBV5-1
d_gene: TRBD2
abundance: .
j_gene: TRBJ2-1

CDR3nt: TGTGCCAGCAGCAGATGGACTAGCGGGGGGACCTACGAGCAGTACTTC
CDR3aa: CASSRWTSGGTYEQYF
v_gene: TRBV5-6
d_gene: TRBD2
abundance: .
j_gene: TRBJ2-7

CDR3nt: TGCGCCAGCAGCTTGGATACGGGGGGCTCCGGCACAGATACGCAGTATTTT
CDR3aa: CASSLDTGGSGTDTQYF
v_gene: TRBV5-1
d_gene: .
abundance: .
j_gene: TRBJ2-3

CDR3nt: TGTGCCAGCAGTCCCGGACAGGGGCGCTTTATGAACACTGAAGCTTTCTTT
CDR3aa: CASSPGQGRFMNTEAFF
v_gene: TRBV12-3/TRBV12-4
d_gene: TRBD1
abundance: few
j_gene: TRBJ1-1

CDR3nt: TGTGCCATCAGTGCAAAGGGGGCGGACAATGAGCAGTTCTTC
CDR3aa: CAISAKGADNEQFF
v_gene: TRBV10-3
d_gene: TRBD1
abundance: many
j_gene: TRBJ2-1

CDR3nt: TGTGCCACCAGTGATTTGGATAGCGGGAATGAGCAGTTCTTC
CDR3aa: CATSDLDSGNEQFF
v_gene: TRBV24-1
d_gene: TRBD2
abundance: .
j_gene: TRBJ2-1

CDR3nt: TGTGCCAGCAGGATAGGGGGCGCTGACTATGGCTACACCTTC
CDR3aa: CASRIGGADYGYTF
v_gene: TRBV7-9
d_gene: TRBD1
abundance: .
j_gene: TRBJ1-2

CDR3nt: TGTGCCTGGAGTAGCGGACTAGCGGCAGATACGCAGTATTTT
CDR3aa: CAWSSGLAADTQYF
v_gene: TRBV30
d_gene: TRBD2
abundance: few
j_gene: TRBJ2-3